This paragraph reports one T cell receptor (beta chain). All donors qualified as healthy HIV-negative adults and had experienced no recent acute infections or vaccinations. Every contributor of samples was a Caucasian grown-up residing in Nashville, Tennessee. Replicate PCRs from sorted subsets contained roughly 190 ng DNA, which is some 29,000 T cell genomes. Sequencing was performed with immunoSEQ multiplex PCR; in TCRdb, only in-frame clones are kept and a portion is missing. The data show about 180,000 clones, about 93% seen once. The CDR3 has 12 residues. The V segment lost 1 base and the J segment 6 bases; nucleotides outside the gene matches: 1. Germline V gene sequence: CDR1 SGHKS, CDR2 YYEKEE (reference sequence). These data belong to a study of shared clonotypes between healthy human individuals. On the study more broadly: Each donor contributed plates that comprised three CD4 naive, three CD4 memory, two CD8 naive and one CD8 memory.

The receptor comes from a woman younger than 45 in good health. The rearrangement links TRBV5-5 to TRBJ2-7, with TRBD1 identical over 7 bases. The sample taken for sequencing was naive CD4+ T cells sorted from blood. Subset denoted: CD45RA+ positively selected. CDR3 DNA sequence: TGTGCCAGCAGCTTGAGGACAGGCGAGCAGTACTTC. Translating gives CASSLRTGEQYF.